This T cell receptor (beta chain) appears in the sequencing data of a study of cytomegalovirus exposure and HLA in healthy donors. The study, taken as a whole, reports: Several of the most significant clusters appeared, in a later analysis, to be linked to common viral pathogens.

In regard to this clone: Its antigen is undetermined.

V shed 0 bases, J shed 6 bases, and the junction held 9 bases outside the gene matches. CDR3 size: 17 residues. Germline V gene sequence: CDR1 SGHRS, CDR2 YFSETQ. The primer mix had 60 Vbeta and 13 Jbeta primers. The table came from immunoSEQ multiplex PCR; TCRdb's copy has only in-frame clones and leaves some out. The sample lists tens of thousands of clones; around 80% were seen once. The origin of this receptor is a man aged 40-55 years in good health and CMV-seronegative. What was sequenced was PBMCs. V gene TRBV5-1 combines with J gene TRBJ2-3; 11 bases fit TRBD2. In DNA form, the CDR3 reads TGCGCCAGCAGCTTGGCCCCTAGCGGGGGGACTGGGGATACGCAGTATTTT. It codes for CASSLAPSGGTGDTQYF.